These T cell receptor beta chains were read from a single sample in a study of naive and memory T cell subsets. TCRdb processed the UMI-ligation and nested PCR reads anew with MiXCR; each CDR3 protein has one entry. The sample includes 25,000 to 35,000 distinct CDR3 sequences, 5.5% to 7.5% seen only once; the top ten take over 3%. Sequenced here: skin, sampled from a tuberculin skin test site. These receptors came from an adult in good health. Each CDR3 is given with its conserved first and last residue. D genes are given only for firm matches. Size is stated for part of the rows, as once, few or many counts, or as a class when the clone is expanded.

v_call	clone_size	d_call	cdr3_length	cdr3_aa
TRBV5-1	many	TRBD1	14	CASSTGQGKYGYTF
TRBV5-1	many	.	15	CASSFVDGHSYEQYF
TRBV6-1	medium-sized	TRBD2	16	CASREEAGGRGYEQYF
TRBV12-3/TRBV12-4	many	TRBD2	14	CASSPSGLTDTQYF
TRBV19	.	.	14	CATLTTGGGTEAFF
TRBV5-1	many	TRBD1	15	CASSLARTGGNEQFF
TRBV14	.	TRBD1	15	CASSQVRDRHYEQYF
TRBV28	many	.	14	CASSVAGRVETQYF
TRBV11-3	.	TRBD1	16	CASSLGRQGKGETQYF
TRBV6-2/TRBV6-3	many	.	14	CASSSDGGGYEQYF
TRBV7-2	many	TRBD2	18	CASSLEISGGASPREQYF
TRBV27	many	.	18	CASSLSAISASGANVLTF
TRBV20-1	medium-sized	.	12	CSAKSGPYEQYF
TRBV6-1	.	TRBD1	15	CASSESGTGTHEQYF
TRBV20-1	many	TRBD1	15	CSAPEGQSSMDTQYF
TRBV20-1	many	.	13	CSARLVRKETQYF
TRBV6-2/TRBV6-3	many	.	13	CASSAGTRYEQYF
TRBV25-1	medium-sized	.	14	CASSDRKGTDTQYF
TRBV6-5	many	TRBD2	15	CASSGTSGVTYEQYF
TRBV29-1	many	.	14	CSGVPAWGNTEAFF
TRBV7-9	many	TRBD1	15	CASSSSRTGGSEQFF
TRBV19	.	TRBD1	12	CASTVAGGRNTF
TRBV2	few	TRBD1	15	CASSPGDRGNQPQHF
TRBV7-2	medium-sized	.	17	CASSLAVWRANTDTQYF
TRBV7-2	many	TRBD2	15	CASSRRLAGLETQYF
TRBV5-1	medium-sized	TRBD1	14	CASSLAGTGYEQYF
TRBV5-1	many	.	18	CASSLVLGRGGIRDEQYF
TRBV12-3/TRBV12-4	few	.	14	CASSLIVRGDGYTF
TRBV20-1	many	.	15	CSARPGYKGSTEAFF
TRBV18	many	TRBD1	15	CASSPPGQFFEKLFF
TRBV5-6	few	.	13	CASSLHSLKEQYF
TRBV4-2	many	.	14	CASSQDGALYEQYF
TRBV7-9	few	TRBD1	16	CASSLGRQGIGTEAFF
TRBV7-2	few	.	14	CASSFQGGAEKLFF
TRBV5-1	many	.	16	CASSLERTALSYEQYF
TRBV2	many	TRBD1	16	CASSHPGQGARGIQYF
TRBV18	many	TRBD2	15	CASSPSSGGRHTQYF
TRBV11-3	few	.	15	CASSPPTVNTGELFF
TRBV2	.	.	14	CASMVFQGNSPLHF
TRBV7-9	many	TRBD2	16	CASPPLGTMSTDTQYF
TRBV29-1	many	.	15	CSVAPGGGGTDTQYF
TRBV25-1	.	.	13	CASSEGTQETQYF
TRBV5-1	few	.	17	CASSLDFGRALPGELFF
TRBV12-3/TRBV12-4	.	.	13	CASSSRTVYGYTF
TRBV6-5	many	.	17	CASSITLRTANTGELFF
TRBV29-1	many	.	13	CSVGGSSTDTQYF
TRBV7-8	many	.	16	CASSLEIRTGANVLTF
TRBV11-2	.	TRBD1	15	CASSLPGQYNSPLHF
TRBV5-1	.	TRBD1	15	CASSLPGQVGEGYTF